The 24 T cell receptor beta chains reported below all come from one sample, sequenced in a study of control samples from healthy donors and cancer patients. The protocol was immunoSEQ multiplex PCR, while the TCRdb copy is restricted to in-frame clones and leaves out a portion. Among fewer than 85,000 clones listed, about nine tenths were seen once. The specimen was blood. The receptors shown here come from a man under 40 in good health.

V usage is TRBV5-8 and J usage is TRBJ2-7; D is possibly TRBD2 (5 bases). The CDR3 loop spans 16 amino acids. Germline lookup yields CDR1 SGHTS and CDR2 YDEGEE. The V and J ends lost 0 bases and 3 bases respectively, with 16 bases between them. The DNA for the CDR3 is TGTGCCAGCAGCTTGGGGCGGGCTCTTAACGTCTACGAGCAGTACTTC. Its translation is CASSLGRALNVYEQYF.

V gene TRBV6-6 combines with J gene TRBJ1-6; 9 nucleotides align to TRBD1. This CDR3 region has 13 residues. Germline loops: CDR1 MNHNY, CDR2 SVGAGI (reference sequence). V gave up 8 bases and J gave up 7 bases; unmatched junction bases: 3. CDR3 loop: CASAGQGNSPLHF. CDR3 coding DNA: TGTGCCAGCGCAGGACAGGGGAATTCACCCCTCCACTTT.

This clone occurred once. The chain links TRBV5-1 to TRBJ2-1, with 7 bases identical to TRBD2. V trimming: 0 bases; J trimming: 6 bases; junction bases outside the gene matches: 9. CDR1 is SGHRS, CDR2 YFSETQ, per germline. The CDR3 contains 16 residues. As DNA, the CDR3 is TGCGCCAGCAGCTTGGATGACAGCGGGATCGTCAATGAGCAGTTCTTC. This encodes CASSLDDSGIVNEQFF. The full variable domain, completed using reference TRBV5-1 and TRBJ2-1, is KAGVTQTPRYLIKTRGQQVTLSCSPISGHRSVSWYQQTPGQGLQFLFEYFSETQRNKGNFPGRFSGRQFSNSRSEMNVSTLELGDSALYLCASSLDDSGIVNEQFFGPGTRLTVL.

The chain carries TRBV2 and TRBJ2-1; D gene uncertain. The CDR3 runs 13 residues. Per the germline V gene, CDR1 is SNHLY and CDR2 is FYNNEI. Trimming removed 6 bases from V and 8 bases from J, with 14 bases in between. This CDR3 is CASSPNLVDEQFF. The CDR3 DNA sequence: TGTGCCAGCAGCCCGAACCTGGTGGATGAGCAGTTCTTC.

The gene calls are TRBV6-5 and TRBJ2-7; D may be TRBD2 (5 bases). In germline, CDR1 is MNHEY, CDR2 SVGAGI. CDR3 length: 15 residues. Between the trimmed V and J ends, which lost 5 bases and 5 bases, there was a span of 19 bases. DNA of the CDR3: TGTGCCAGCAGTCCAGCTCCTGGGAAGGAGGACGAGCAGTACTTC. Its protein product is CASSPAPGKEDEQYF.

The chain recombines TRBV19 with TRBJ2-6; D may be TRBD2 (6 bases). The CDR3 covers 18 residues. Trimming cost V 1 base and J 0 bases, with 13 bases left between them. Per the germline V gene, CDR1 is LNHDA and CDR2 is SQIVND (reference sequence). The CDR3 sequence is CASSIAQGGTSGANVLTF. CDR3 coding DNA: TGTGCCAGTAGTATAGCTCAGGGAGGAACCTCTGGGGCCAACGTCCTGACTTTC.

This clone was counted once. The J gene is TRBJ2-3, the V gene TRBV7-2, with D unclear. Per the germline V gene, CDR1 is SGHTA and CDR2 is FQGNSA. This CDR3 is built from 16 residues. V shed 2 bases and J shed 1 base, with 13 bases lying between them. The CDR3 region is CASSLLPSQGTDTQYF. DNA for the CDR3: TGTGCCAGCAGCTTACTTCCGTCTCAAGGCACAGATACGCAGTATTTT.

The J gene is TRBJ1-6, the V gene TRBV19; 9 bases are a match to TRBD1. V shed 7 bases and J 10 bases; nucleotides not matched to a gene: 8. This CDR3 is built from 14 residues. Looked up from germline, CDR1 is LNHDA and CDR2 is SQIVND (reference sequence). CDR3 residues: CASNSGTGSSPLHF. As DNA, the CDR3 is TGTGCCAGTAACTCCGGGACAGGGAGCTCACCCCTCCACTTT.

The CDR3 bases are TGTGCCAGCAGTGGAGAAGGGTCACAGCCCCAGCATTTT. This gives the protein CASSGEGSQPQHF. The chain combines TRBV2 with TRBJ1-5, with no clear D. Germline-derived CDR1 and CDR2 are SNHLY and FYNNEI. Trimming pared 4 bases from V and 7 bases from J, leaving 11 bases between. This CDR3 spans 13 amino acids.

The count of this clone is one. V and J are TRBV18 and TRBJ2-3; no clear D gene. CDR1 and CDR2 from the germline V gene are KGHSH and LQKENI. The CDR3 length is 17 residues. V was cut by 4 bases and J by 1 base, with 18 bases left in between. CDR3 sequence (DNA): TGTGCCAGCTCACTCCGGAGTCTGGGCGCTGGCACAGATACGCAGTATTTT. This sequence encodes CASSLRSLGAGTDTQYF.

The CDR3 reads CASSPGSGSYNEQFF. The CDR3, as DNA: TGTGCCAGCTCACCTGGGAGTGGTTCCTACAATGAGCAGTTCTTC. This rearrangement joins TRBV18 to TRBJ2-1; possible D gene TRBD2, 5 bases. CDR3 length equals 15 residues. Trimming removed 3 bases from V and 1 base from J, with 10 bases in between. The germline CDR1 and CDR2 sequences are KGHSH and LQKENI. The full variable domain, in which reference TRBV18 and TRBJ2-1 provide the parts outside the CDR3, is NAGVMQNPRHLVRRRGQEARLRCSPMKGHSHVYWYRQLPEEGLKFMVYLQKENIIDESGMPKERFSAEFPKEGPSILRIQQVVRGDSAAYFCASSPGSGSYNEQFFGPGTRLTVL.

The J gene is TRBJ2-7, the V gene TRBV9; TRBD1 is a possible D gene (6 bases). The CDR3 is made up of 13 amino acids. Germline CDR1 reads SGDLS; CDR2 reads YYNGEE. The V end was cut by 0 bases, the J end by 5 bases, with 9 bases between. The CDR3 loop reads CASSVARDNEQYF. CDR3 in DNA: TGTGCCAGCAGCGTAGCTAGGGACAACGAGCAGTACTTC.

The rearrangement joins TRBV28 to TRBJ1-2, with D hard to call. CDR3 size: 13 residues. Trimming stripped 2 bases from V and 8 bases from J, with 12 bases between. CDR1 is MDHEN and CDR2 is SYDVKM in the germline V gene. The DNA for the CDR3 is TGTGCCAGCAGTTTAATAATCCAAGGAGGCTACACCTTC. Translation: CASSLIIQGGYTF.

The V and J genes are TRBV3-1 (or the pseudogene TRBV3-2) and TRBJ1-2, with D perhaps matching TRBD1 (5 bases). V gave up 0 bases and J gave up 6 bases, with 11 bases separating them. Germline V gene lookup returns CDR1 LGHDT and CDR2 YNNKEL (reference sequence). The CDR3 extends over 14 amino acids. The CDR3 DNA reads TGTGCCAGCAGCCAAGAAAAGGGGAAGGATGGCTACACCTTC. Residues: CASSQEKGKDGYTF.

This clone was detected only once. Additional DNA sequences in this sample encode the identical CDR3. The gene calls are TRBV28 and TRBJ2-1; 7 bases align to TRBD2. Germline CDR1 is MDHEN and CDR2 is SYDVKM. The junction had 2 bases not matched to a gene; V was cut back by 5 bases and J by 7 bases. This CDR3 has 12 residues. The CDR3 sequence is CASSPGGNEQFF. DNA of the CDR3: TGTGCCAGCAGTCCGGGGGGAAATGAGCAGTTCTTC.

The chain combines TRBV7-9 with TRBJ1-1; D might be TRBD1 (5 bases). V was shortened by 4 bases and J by 4 bases, with 10 bases between the two germline ends. Germline assignment: CDR1 SEHNR and CDR2 FQNEAQ (reference sequence). This CDR3 comprises 13 residues. CDR3 nucleotides: TGTGCCAGCAGCTCGCAGGGTGGCACTGAAGCTTTCTTT. Translation gives CASSSQGGTEAFF. The entire variable domain, with the rest obtained from reference TRBV7-9 and TRBJ1-1, is as follows: DTGVSQNPRHKITKRGQNVTFRCDPISEHNRLYWYRQTLGQGPEFLTYFQNEAQLEKSRLLSDRFSAERPKGSFSTLEIQRTEQGDSAMYLCASSSQGGTEAFFGQGTRLTVV.

V and J are TRBV27 and TRBJ1-1, with D maybe TRBD1 (6 bases). The germline V and J ends were trimmed by 5 bases and 3 bases, with 19 bases remaining between them. The CDR3 sequence is 16 residues long. Germline V gene data show CDR1 as MNHEY and CDR2 as SMNVEV (reference sequence). CDR3 in amino acids: CASSPFYQGLYTEAFF. In DNA form, the CDR3 reads TGTGCCAGCAGTCCGTTTTACCAGGGGTTATACACTGAAGCTTTCTTT.

Only a few counts were recorded for this clone. The chain is built from TRBV25-1 and TRBJ1-3; D is unresolved. Trimming stripped 2 bases from V and 0 bases from J, with 8 bases between. This CDR3 spans 15 amino acids. Germline V gene sequence: CDR1 MGHDK, CDR2 SYGVNS. For the CDR3, the DNA is TGTGCCAGCAGTGAAGCTGGTAACTCTGGAAACACCATATATTTT. It specifies CASSEAGNSGNTIYF.

The V gene is TRBV7-3, the J gene TRBJ2-3; perhaps D is TRBD1 or TRBD2 (5 bases each). CDR1 is SGHTA, CDR2 FQGTGA, per germline. This CDR3 is built from 13 residues. V was clipped by 0 bases and J by 10 bases, with 11 bases between them. CDR3 sequence (DNA): TGTGCCAGCAGCTTAACTCGGGACGCTGCGCAGTATTTT. It specifies CASSLTRDAAQYF.

V gene TRBV5-1 combines with J gene TRBJ2-7; 9 bases map to TRBD1. The CDR3 contains 18 residues. The V and J ends lost 3 bases and 0 bases, in that order; junction bases with no gene match: 13. Per the germline V gene, CDR1 is SGHRS and CDR2 is YFSETQ. Here the CDR3 DNA reads TGCGCCAGCAGCTCCCAAGGACAGGGGTCGATAGCCTCCTACGAGCAGTACTTC. It encodes CASSSQGQGSIASYEQYF.

The rearrangement links TRBV14 to TRBJ2-5; 8 nucleotides line up with TRBD2. The CDR3 spans 15 residues. Looked up from germline, CDR1 is SGHDN and CDR2 is FVKESK. Trimming cost V 4 bases and J 5 bases; bases outside gene matches: 9. This CDR3 reads CASSRTTGGVETQYF. CDR3 nucleotides: TGTGCCAGCAGCCGCACAACGGGAGGGGTGGAGACCCAGTACTTC.

This chain joins TRBV24-1 and TRBJ2-2, with D perhaps matching TRBD1 (5 bases). The V gene lost 10 bases and the J gene lost 2 bases, with 7 bases spanning the gap. The CDR3 runs to 12 residues. Germline-derived CDR1 and CDR2 are KGHDR and SFDVKD. This CDR3 is CATQENTGELFF. CDR3 bases: TGTGCCACACAGGAAAACACCGGGGAGCTGTTTTTT.

The rearrangement joins TRBV18 to TRBJ1-1, with a possible D match to TRBD1 (6 bases). This CDR3 is 14 amino acids long. Per the germline V gene, CDR1 is KGHSH and CDR2 is LQKENI. V lost 6 bases and J lost 1, with 12 bases in between. This chain's CDR3 is CASSPGVTNTEAFF. The CDR3 DNA follows: TGTGCCAGCTCCCCAGGGGTGACGAACACTGAAGCTTTCTTT.

In this sample, this clone turned up a few times. J is TRBJ1-5 and V is TRBV4-1; D may be TRBD1 (5 bases). V lost 0 bases to trimming and J lost 5 bases, with 11 bases between them. This CDR3 has 15 residues. CDR1 and CDR2 (germline): MGHRA, YSYEKL. The CDR3 nucleotides read TGCGCCAGCAGCCAAGATCAGGGCTCCTATCAGCCCCAGCATTTT. Translated: CASSQDQGSYQPQHF.